Below are 23 T cell receptor beta chains sequenced from a single sample in a study of blood T cell repertoires in COVID-19. Clones were read by immunoSEQ multiplex PCR, and TCRdb kept only the in-frame ones, dropping some. The sample has about 270,000 clones; roughly 88% are singletons. The specimen was peripheral blood. The receptors were sampled from an elderly woman with COVID-19, enrolled during active disease.

The CDR3 loop is CASSRFTGGGNTIYF. As DNA, the CDR3 is TGTGCCAGCAGCCGCTTTACAGGGGGTGGAAACACCATATATTTT. This rearrangement joins TRBV11-2 to TRBJ1-3; 8 bases align to TRBD1. This CDR3 spans 15 amino acids. Germline lookup yields CDR1 SGHAT and CDR2 FQNNGV. Trimming removed 5 bases from V and 3 bases from J; junction bases left unmatched: 6.

V usage is TRBV18 and J usage is TRBJ1-1; 8 bases are shared with TRBD1. The CDR3 covers 13 residues. CDR1 KGHSH and CDR2 LQKENI come from the germline V gene. Losses at the gene ends were 5 bases for V and 2 bases for J; bases not matched to a gene: 1. The CDR3 region is CASSGQGNTEAFF. The CDR3 nucleotides read TGTGCCAGCTCAGGACAGGGCAACACTGAAGCTTTCTTT.

The rearrangement uses TRBV10-1 and TRBJ2-7; a weak D match, TRBD2 (5 bases). Germline CDR1 is WNHNN and CDR2 is SYGVQD (reference sequence). The CDR3 has 13 amino acids. Deletions cut 4 bases from V and 7 bases from J, with 14 bases between. CDR3 nucleotide sequence: TGCGCCAGCAGTGTGTCCAGCGCGGGTGAGCAGTACGTC. Protein: CASSVSSAGEQYV.

V gene TRBV5-4 combines with J gene TRBJ2-5; 7 bases are shared with TRBD2. Germline CDR1 is SGHNT and CDR2 is YYREEE (reference sequence). This CDR3 is 14 amino acids long. The V and J ends lost 4 bases and 3 bases, in that order; junction bases with no gene match: 6. The CDR3 region is CASSPDLAEETQYF. DNA for the CDR3: TGTGCCAGCAGCCCCGATCTAGCGGAAGAGACCCAGTACTTC.

Only a few counts were recorded for this clone. This rearrangement joins TRBV11-2 to TRBJ1-1; 7 bases line up with TRBD1. The germline CDR1 and CDR2 sequences are SGHAT and FQNNGV. This CDR3 is built from 14 residues. The V and J ends lost 6 bases and 7 bases, in that order; junction bases with no gene match: 11. The chain's CDR3 is CASSLRGQTSEAFF. CDR3 in DNA: TGTGCCAGCAGTCTACGGGGACAGACAAGTGAAGCTTTCTTT.

This clone is a singleton in its sample. V gene TRBV7-2 combines with J gene TRBJ2-4, with a possible D match to TRBD1 (5 bases). The CDR3 has 13 residues. Germline V gives CDR1 SGHTA, CDR2 FQGNSA. Deletions cut 4 bases from V and 9 bases from J, with 13 bases between. This CDR3 reads CASSSQGLGIQYF. The DNA of the CDR3 is TGTGCCAGCAGCTCCCAGGGTCTGGGCATTCAGTACTTC.

This clone has only a few counts. The sample holds other DNA sequences that translate to the same CDR3. This chain links TRBV6-5 with TRBJ1-1, with 8 bases lining up with TRBD1. Germline assignment: CDR1 MNHEY and CDR2 SVGAGI. Trimming took 6 bases from V and 5 from J; bases not matched to a gene: 2. This CDR3 is built from 12 residues. CDR3 in amino acids: CASSRQGTEAFF. In nucleotides, the CDR3 is TGTGCCAGCAGCCGACAGGGGACTGAAGCTTTCTTT.

The DNA for the CDR3 is TGTGCCAGCAGCTATCCACAGGGTGGGAGGGATCAGCCCCAGCATTTT. This translates into CASSYPQGGRDQPQHF. V gene TRBV7-2 combines with J gene TRBJ1-5, with D perhaps matching TRBD1 (6 bases). Germline V gene lookup returns CDR1 SGHTA and CDR2 FQGNSA. The CDR3 is 16 amino acids. V lost 4 bases and J 5 bases, leaving 18 bases between the germline ends. The variable domain in full, completed from reference TRBV7-2 and TRBJ1-5, reads GAGVSQSPSNKVTEKGKDVELRCDPISGHTALYWYRQSLGQGLEFLIYFQGNSAPDKSGLPSDRFSAERTGGSVSTLTIQRTQQEDSAVYLCASSYPQGGRDQPQHFGDGTRLSIL.

This chain uses TRBV19 with TRBJ1-1; no definite D call. The CDR3 is made up of 13 amino acids. The V gene's germline CDR1 is LNHDA and CDR2 SQIVND (reference sequence). V gave up 6 bases and J gave up 1 base, with 9 bases separating them. The CDR3 here is CASRVGGNTEAFF. The CDR3 DNA sequence: TGTGCCAGTAGGGTAGGAGGGAACACTGAAGCTTTCTTT.

V and J are TRBV3-1 (or the pseudogene TRBV3-2) and TRBJ1-2; 11 nucleotides match TRBD1. Trimming removed 3 bases from V and 7 bases from J; junction bases left unmatched: 7. Looked up from germline, CDR1 is LGHDT and CDR2 is YNNKEL (reference sequence). This CDR3 has 15 amino acids. The CDR3 bases are TGTGCCAGCAGCCATGGGACAGGGGGTTCAGTTGGCTACACCTTC. Residues: CASSHGTGGSVGYTF.

The J gene is TRBJ2-4, the V gene TRBV30, with D possibly TRBD1 on 6 matching bases. The CDR3 length is 13 residues. The germline gives CDR1 GTSNPN, CDR2 SVGIG (reference sequence). The V end lost 0 bases, the J end lost 6 bases, and 9 bases lay between the germline ends. The chain's CDR3 is CAWSVQGGNIQYF. CDR3 sequence (DNA): TGTGCCTGGAGTGTACAAGGGGGAAACATTCAGTACTTC.

The V call is TRBV2, the J call TRBJ1-2, with TRBD1 matching 7 bases. Losses at the gene ends were 7 bases for V and 2 bases for J; bases not matched to a gene: 7. This CDR3 comprises 14 residues. Looked up from germline, CDR1 is SNHLY and CDR2 is FYNNEI. Here the CDR3 reads CASTVTGSNYGYTF. The CDR3 DNA sequence: TGTGCCAGCACGGTGACAGGGTCGAACTATGGCTACACCTTC.

This chain joins TRBV7-3 and TRBJ1-1; a possible D gene is TRBD1 (5 bases). CDR3 length: 13 residues. Trimming removed 3 bases at V and 4 bases at J, with 9 bases between. Germline CDR1 SGHTA, CDR2 FQGTGA. The CDR3 spells CASSFGQSTEAFF. The CDR3 nucleotides read TGTGCCAGCAGCTTTGGACAATCCACTGAAGCTTTCTTT. Together with reference TRBV7-3 and TRBJ1-1, the CDR3 gives the full variable domain: GAGVSQTPSNKVTEKGKYVELRCDPISGHTALYWYRQSLGQGPEFLIYFQGTGAADDSGLPNDRFFAVRPEGSVSTLKIQRTERGDSAVYLCASSFGQSTEAFFGQGTRLTVV.

The CDR3 loop is CAISKTGGRGYTF. The CDR3 coding sequence is TGTGCCATCAGTAAGACAGGGGGCCGTGGCTACACCTTC. The rearrangement joins TRBV10-3 to TRBJ1-2, with 10 bases aligning to TRBD1. V shed 5 bases and J 7 bases; nucleotides not matched to a gene: 4. Germline V gene sequence: CDR1 ENHRY, CDR2 SYGVKD. CDR3 length: 13 amino acids.

This chain joins TRBV7-9 and TRBJ2-7, with no clear D. V was pared by 4 bases and J by 7 bases, with 11 bases between. Germline V CDR1 and CDR2: SEHNR, FQNEAQ (reference sequence). This CDR3 spans 12 amino acids. DNA of the CDR3: TGTGCCAGCAGCTCCCCTCATCAGGAGCAGTACGTC. Amino acids: CASSSPHQEQYV.

The CDR3 loop is CASSMQGTGEQFF. The DNA for the CDR3 is TGTGCCAGTAGTATGCAGGGAACGGGTGAGCAGTTCTTC. The chain couples TRBV19 to TRBJ2-1; a possible D gene is TRBD1 (5 bases). CDR3 length: 13 amino acids. V was clipped by 3 bases and J by 9 bases, with 12 bases between them. Germline CDR1 reads LNHDA; CDR2 reads SQIVND (reference sequence).

This chain links TRBV25-1 with TRBJ1-6; weak D call: TRBD1 (5 bases). Trimming took 1 base from V and 9 from J, leaving 19 bases between them. Germline V gene data show CDR1 as MGHDK and CDR2 as SYGVNS. This CDR3 is 17 amino acids long. Here the CDR3 reads CASSESITGSGISPLHF. The CDR3 DNA follows: TGTGCCAGCAGTGAATCAATAACCGGTTCAGGGATTTCACCCCTCCACTTT.

This clone has only a few counts. The chain uses TRBV2 and TRBJ1-5; tentative D call: TRBD1 (5 bases). Germline values: CDR1 SNHLY, CDR2 FYNNEI. The V and J ends lost 3 bases and 7 bases respectively, with 16 bases between them. The CDR3 has 15 amino acids. This CDR3 is CASSDRLGDQQPQHF. The DNA of the CDR3 is TGTGCCAGCAGTGACCGTTTAGGGGATCAACAGCCCCAGCATTTT.

The J gene is TRBJ2-5, the V gene TRBV28, with TRBD1 identical over 7 bases. Looked up from germline, CDR1 is MDHEN and CDR2 is SYDVKM. V was clipped by 2 bases and J by 4 bases; unmatched bases: 7. This CDR3 region has 15 residues. The CDR3: CASSLPRNRGETQYF. The CDR3 coding sequence is TGTGCCAGCAGTTTACCTCGTAACAGGGGAGAGACCCAGTACTTC.

The chain couples TRBV28 to TRBJ1-4, with 10 bases identical to TRBD1. The V segment lost 10 bases and the J segment 1 base; nucleotides outside the gene matches: 6. CDR3 length: 15 amino acids. Germline-derived CDR1 and CDR2 are MDHEN and SYDVKM. The CDR3 region has the DNA TGTGCCACCAGACAGGGGGCGCGAACTAATGAAAAACTGTTTTTT. This translates into CATRQGARTNEKLFF.

CDR3 amino acids: CASSPKWTGGTETQYF. CDR3 nucleotide sequence: TGTGCCAGCAGTCCAAAGTGGACAGGGGGGACCGAGACCCAGTACTTC. The chain recombines TRBV27 with TRBJ2-5, with TRBD1 matching 10 bases. The germline gives CDR1 MNHEY, CDR2 SMNVEV (reference sequence). This CDR3 contains 16 residues. V lost 5 bases and J lost 5; bases outside the gene matches: 11.

This rearrangement joins TRBV5-6 to TRBJ2-5; TRBD2 might be the D (6 bases). This CDR3 is built from 15 residues. Per germline, CDR1 SGHDT and CDR2 YYEEEE. Trimming took 4 bases from V and 5 from J, leaving 18 bases between them. The CDR3 here is CASSPGPGAGETQYF. The CDR3 coding sequence is TGTGCCAGCAGCCCGGGACCCGGGGCGGGGGAGACCCAGTACTTC.

This chain links TRBV6-5 with TRBJ1-5; the match to TRBD1 covers 9 bases. Per germline, CDR1 MNHEY and CDR2 SVGAGI. The CDR3 loop spans 12 amino acids. Trimming at V came to 7 bases and at J to 8 bases, leaving 3 bases not matched to a gene. CDR3 in DNA: TGTGCCAGCACTCGGGACAGGGAGCCCCAGCATTTT. It encodes CASTRDREPQHF.